This is a list of T cell receptor beta chains from one sample in a study of cytomegalovirus exposure and HLA in healthy donors. Method: immunoSEQ multiplex PCR; TCRdb's copy keeps in-frame clones and lacks some. The sample records 100,000 or so clones, roughly 74% being singletons. Sequencing was performed on PBMCs. The receptors were sampled from a woman in her 40s in good health and CMV-seronegative. The CDR3 runs from the conserved cysteine through the conserved F or W. A D gene is named only where the DNA matches it firmly. Expanded clones get a size class; other rows say once, few or many, or leave the size out.

CDR3,DNA,D,V,J,length,size
CSVNEQGSGVREQYF,TGCAGCGTCAACGAACAGGGCTCCGGGGTGAGGGAGCAGTACTTC,.,TRBV29-1,TRBJ2-5,15,.
CASSYGSSYNSPLHF,TGTGCCAGCAGTTATGGGAGCTCCTATAATTCACCCCTCCACTTT,.,TRBV6-5,TRBJ1-6,15,few
CAIRRTASSYEQYF,TGTGCCATCAGACGGACAGCCAGCTCCTACGAGCAGTACTTC,.,TRBV10-3,TRBJ2-7,14,.
CASTRGTGNTIYF,TGTGCCAGCACACGGGGAACTGGAAACACCATATATTTT,.,TRBV6-5,TRBJ1-3,13,.
CASSRGNFNEKLFF,TGTGCCAGCAGCCGAGGGAACTTTAATGAAAAACTGTTTTTT,.,TRBV7-2,TRBJ1-4,14,.
CASSPTNSNQPQHF,TGTGCCAGCAGCCCGACAAATAGCAATCAGCCCCAGCATTTT,.,TRBV6-1,TRBJ1-5,14,.
CASSLTQENTEAFF,TGTGCCAGCAGCTTAACACAGGAGAACACTGAAGCTTTCTTT,.,TRBV7-9,TRBJ1-1,14,.
CASSVVEGPTEAFF,TGTGCCAGCAGCGTAGTAGAGGGTCCCACTGAAGCTTTCTTT,.,TRBV9,TRBJ1-1,14,.
CASSRDRQEKLFF,TGTGCCAGTAGTAGGGACAGGCAGGAAAAACTGTTTTTT,TRBD1,TRBV19,TRBJ1-4,13,.
CASSYVRDGETQYF,TGTGCCAGCAGTTACGTCCGGGATGGAGAGACCCAGTACTTC,.,TRBV6-5,TRBJ2-5,14,.
CAWSPSGRNYGYTF,TGTGCCTGGAGCCCTTCTGGCAGGAACTATGGCTACACCTTC,.,TRBV30,TRBJ1-2,14,few
CASSSNSPLHF,TGTGCCAGCAGTTCTAATTCCCCCCTCCACTTT,.,TRBV28,TRBJ1-6,11,once
CASSQVGSNSPLHF,TGCGCCAGCAGCCAAGTTGGTAGTAATTCACCCCTCCACTTT,.,TRBV4-3,TRBJ1-6,14,.
CATSRDPGLAGAYEQYF,TGTGCCACCAGCAGAGATCCTGGCCTAGCGGGGGCCTACGAGCAGTACTTC,TRBD2,TRBV15,TRBJ2-7,17,.
CASSRTNEETQYF,TGTGCCAGCAGCCGGACTAACGAAGAGACCCAGTACTTC,.,TRBV4-2,TRBJ2-5,13,.
CASSLSAGQRETQYF,TGCGCCAGCAGCTTAAGCGCGGGACAGAGGGAGACCCAGTACTTC,.,TRBV5-1,TRBJ2-5,15,.
CASSPRYTGELFF,TGTGCCAGCAGCCCGAGATACACCGGGGAGCTGTTTTTT,.,TRBV11-3,TRBJ2-2,13,.
CASSLGPNQPQHF,TGCGCCAGCAGCTTGGGGCCCAATCAGCCCCAGCATTTT,.,TRBV5-1,TRBJ1-5,13,.
CASSKGQNQETQYF,TGTGCCAGCAGTAAGGGACAAAACCAAGAGACCCAGTACTTC,.,TRBV5-4,TRBJ2-5,14,.
CASSTGTGYGGYTF,TGTGCCAGCTCAACCGGGACAGGGTACGGTGGCTACACCTTC,TRBD1,TRBV18,TRBJ1-2,14,few
CASSQDPEGGYTF,TGCGCCAGCAGCCAAGATCCGGAGGGTGGCTACACCTTC,.,TRBV4-3,TRBJ1-2,13,.
CASSIQGAMNTEAFF,TGTGCCAGTAGTATCCAGGGGGCTATGAACACTGAAGCTTTCTTT,TRBD1,TRBV19,TRBJ1-1,15,.
CSVLTGDYGYTF,TGCAGCGTATTGACAGGGGACTATGGCTACACCTTC,TRBD1,TRBV29-1,TRBJ1-2,12,.
CASSQKHSNQPQHF,TGCGCCAGCAGCCAAAAGCATAGCAATCAGCCCCAGCATTTT,.,TRBV4-3,TRBJ1-5,14,.
CASSPGTTQETQYF,TGTGCCAGCAGCCCCGGGACTACCCAAGAGACCCAGTACTTC,TRBD2,TRBV9,TRBJ2-5,14,few